These T cell receptor beta chains were read from a single sample in a study of cytomegalovirus exposure and HLA in healthy donors. Data came from immunoSEQ multiplex PCR; TCRdb stores just in-frame clones and leaves some out. Of around 140,000 clones in the sample, 73% were seen once. The specimen sequenced was PBMCs. These receptors originate from a woman younger than 30 in good health and CMV-seronegative. CDR3s include the opening cysteine and the closing phenylalanine or tryptophan. Fields, in order: V gene, clone size, J gene, CDR3 protein. The listing skips clone size in some rows; elsewhere it reads once, few, many or a size class.

TRBV19	-	TRBJ1-2	CASSLWGTSYGYTF
TRBV28	-	TRBJ2-7	CASISADSLSYEQYF
TRBV7-6	few	TRBJ1-3	CASSTAQGYSGNTIYF
TRBV29-1	-	TRBJ1-1	CSGGTANTEAFF
TRBV5-8	-	TRBJ1-2	CASSLIRFYGYTF
TRBV7-9	-	TRBJ2-3	CASSPSGPRSDTQYF
TRBV29-1	-	TRBJ1-3	CSVARTGGSGNTIYF
TRBV7-6	-	TRBJ2-3	CASSFGGGGSTDTQYF
TRBV11-2	-	TRBJ1-5	CASSLDLWTGSNQPQHF
TRBV9	-	TRBJ2-2	CASSVGRSNTGELFF
TRBV4-1	-	TRBJ1-6	CASSQDRRGISSYNSPLHF
TRBV23-1	few	TRBJ1-1	CASSRLFSTEPEAFF
TRBV15	-	TRBJ1-1	CATSRVPVGSYGAFF
TRBV5-4	-	TRBJ2-3	CASSAGRTSGSTDTQYF
TRBV28	-	TRBJ1-6	CASSRTSSNSPLHF
TRBV7-8	few	TRBJ2-7	CASVPVVKYF
TRBV11-2	-	TRBJ2-5	CASSPGTSGEGGETQYF
TRBV7-6	few	TRBJ1-1	CASSLGQAMNTEAFF
TRBV9	-	TRBJ2-3	CASSVLGRVTDTQYF
TRBV28	-	TRBJ1-3	CASSVTGSSAGNTIYF
TRBV12-5	-	TRBJ1-3	CASGTGTGRNTIYF
TRBV5-1	-	TRBJ2-1	CASSPRTLLGVYEQFF
TRBV7-6	-	TRBJ1-4	CASSLGGQGNEKLFF
TRBV7-8	-	TRBJ2-3	CASTLPEVSTDTQYF
TRBV18	-	TRBJ2-7	CASSPLGQGSGEQYF
TRBV5-1	-	TRBJ1-4	CASSLAGAGANEKLFF
TRBV2	-	TRBJ1-3	CASSAGVGNTIYF
TRBV11-2	-	TRBJ2-3	CASSLHLRTQYF
TRBV6-5	once	TRBJ2-2	CASRASGGLTGELFF
TRBV29-1	-	TRBJ2-2	CSVCQLETGELFF
TRBV19	-	TRBJ1-6	CASSKDGQGVDSPLHF